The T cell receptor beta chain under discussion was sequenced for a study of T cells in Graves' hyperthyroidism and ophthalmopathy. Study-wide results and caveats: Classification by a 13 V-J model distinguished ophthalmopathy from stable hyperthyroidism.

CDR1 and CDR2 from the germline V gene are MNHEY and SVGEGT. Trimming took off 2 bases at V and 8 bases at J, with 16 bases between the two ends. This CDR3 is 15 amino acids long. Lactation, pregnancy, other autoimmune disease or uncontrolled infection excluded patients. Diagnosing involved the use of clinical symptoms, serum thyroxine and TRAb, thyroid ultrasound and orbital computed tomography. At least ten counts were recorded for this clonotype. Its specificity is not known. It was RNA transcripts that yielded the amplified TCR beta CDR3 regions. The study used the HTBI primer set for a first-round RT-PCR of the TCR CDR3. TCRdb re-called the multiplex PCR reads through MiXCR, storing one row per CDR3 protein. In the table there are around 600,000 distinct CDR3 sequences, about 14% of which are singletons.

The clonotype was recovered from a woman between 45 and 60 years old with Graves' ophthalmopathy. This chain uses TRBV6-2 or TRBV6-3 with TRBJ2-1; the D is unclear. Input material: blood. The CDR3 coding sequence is TGTGCCAGCAGTTACGACGGGCAGATCTTTTATGAGCAGTTCTTC. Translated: CASSYDGQIFYEQFF.